This record covers a single T cell receptor (beta chain). This sample stems from a study of response to subunit inactivated influenza vaccine. TCRdb ran MiXCR on the RT-PCR reads and lists one entry per CDR3 protein. Of approximately 500,000 distinct CDR3 sequences listed, less than 25% were seen once; the top ten hold about 2.8%. These data also formed part of another study, on T cells expressing NK-cell markers. In that study: Beta-chain TCR cDNA was generated via 5'RACE template switching with UMIs. CD3+CD56+NKG2C+, CD3+CD56+NKG2C- and CD3+CD56-NKG2C+ T cells, once sorted, supplied the TCR beta repertoires. Seven donors tested HCMV-seropositive and one tested seronegative among the eight sequenced. The share of CD8+ T cells held by dominant NKG2C+ clonotypes was about 1.0-8% in 5 or 6 donors.

This sequence was found in a man aged 45-65 years who received an inactivated influenza vaccine. Material: CD4+ T cells sorted from PBMCs, obtained roughly 12 days after vaccination.

CDR3 nucleotides: TGTGCCAGCGGGCTAGCGGGGGGTTCACCCCTCCACTTT. Protein: CASGLAGGSPLHF. V and J are TRBV28 and TRBJ1-6; D is perhaps TRBD1 (5 bases). Germline lookup yields CDR1 MDHEN and CDR2 SYDVKM. V was clipped by 8 bases and J by 9 bases, with 14 bases between them. The CDR3 loop spans 13 amino acids.